One sample yielded the 26 T cell receptor beta chains listed below, sequenced in a study of CD8 T cells in ankylosing spondylitis. From the 5' RACE reads, TCRdb called clonotypes with MiXCR, one entry per CDR3 protein. The data show some 120,000 distinct CDR3 sequences, with roughly 13% seen just once and roughly 3% held by the top ten. Sequencing used blood, either unsorted or a sorted T cell fraction (not recorded which). These receptor sequences come from a female donor with ankylosing spondylitis or in good health (not recorded which).

V usage is TRBV12-3 or TRBV12-4 and J usage is TRBJ2-1; TRBD2 matches at 7 bases. The ends lost 0 bases at V and 9 bases at J; junction bases unmatched: 5. The CDR3 spans 14 residues. CDR3 loop: CASSLASGVAEQFF. The CDR3 bases are TGTGCCAGCAGTTTAGCGAGCGGGGTAGCTGAGCAGTTCTTC.

A few counts support this clonotype. The V call is TRBV19, the J call TRBJ2-7, with 7 bases lining up with TRBD2. The CDR3 spans 15 residues. With V trimmed by 10 bases and J by 4 bases, 16 bases remained unmatched. Germline loops: CDR1 LNHDA, CDR2 SQIVND (reference sequence). CDR3 protein: CATSTETSPPYEQYF. CDR3 in DNA: TGTGCCACCTCGACAGAGACTAGCCCTCCTTACGAGCAGTACTTC.

In this sample, this clonotype turned up many times. The chain uses TRBV20-1 and TRBJ1-1; 7 bases map to TRBD1. The CDR3 totals 17 residues. CDR1 is DFQATT, CDR2 SNEGSKA, per germline (reference sequence). V lost 5 bases to trimming and J lost 0 bases; unmatched junction nucleotides: 15. The CDR3 sequence: CSAEEGARGSMNTEAFF. The CDR3 bases are TGCAGTGCTGAGGAGGGAGCCAGGGGGTCAATGAACACTGAAGCTTTCTTT.

This clonotype has a handful of counts. The V gene is TRBV27, the J gene TRBJ2-5; possibly TRBD2 for D (7 bases). Trimming took off 4 bases at V and 5 bases at J, with 23 bases between the two ends. This CDR3 is 17 amino acids long. Germline V gene sequence: CDR1 MNHEY, CDR2 SMNVEV (reference sequence). CDR3 protein: CASSSLTGGGVRETQYF. CDR3 sequence (DNA): TGTGCCAGCAGTTCATTGACAGGAGGGGGGGTTAGGGAGACCCAGTACTTC.

Many counts were recorded for this clonotype. The CDR3 protein is CASSLSGTTDTQYF. For the CDR3, the DNA is TGTGCCAGCAGCTTAAGTGGGACCACAGATACGCAGTATTTT. This chain uses TRBV7-3 with TRBJ2-3; the D gene could be TRBD1 or TRBD2 (5 bases each). Trimming removed 1 base from V and 2 bases from J, with 7 bases in between. The CDR3 is made up of 14 amino acids. CDR1 and CDR2 (germline): SGHTA, FQGTGA.

The chain employs TRBV19 and TRBJ1-1, with D unresolved. The CDR3 consists of 13 residues. Germline CDR1 and CDR2: LNHDA and SQIVND (reference sequence). V was cut by 9 bases and J by 0 bases, with 11 bases left in between. The CDR3 spells CASQDRMNTEAFF. CDR3 DNA sequence: TGTGCCAGCCAGGACCGGATGAACACTGAAGCTTTCTTT.

This clonotype was observed at least ten times. J is TRBJ2-1 and V is TRBV24-1; D is uncertain. Trimming took off 5 bases at V and 0 bases at J, with 7 bases between the two ends. Germline CDR1 reads KGHDR; CDR2 reads SFDVKD. CDR3 length equals 14 residues. Here the CDR3 DNA reads TGTGCCACCAGTGGTCCGAGCTCCTACAATGAGCAGTTCTTC. It is translated as CATSGPSSYNEQFF.

In this sample, this clonotype turned up many times. The chain's CDR3 is CSARDLAKNIQYF. The CDR3 DNA reads TGCAGTGCTAGAGATCTAGCCAAAAACATTCAGTACTTC. The V gene is TRBV20-1, the J gene TRBJ2-4, with D hard to call. Germline CDR1 reads DFQATT; CDR2 reads SNEGSKA (reference sequence). Trimming left V 0 bases short and J 0 bases short, with 3 bases between. This CDR3 spans 13 amino acids.

This clonotype was recorded at least ten times. The chain joins TRBV27 to TRBJ2-1; 9 bases agree with TRBD2. The ends lost 5 bases at V and 7 bases at J; junction bases unmatched: 9. Germline V gene lookup returns CDR1 MNHEY and CDR2 SMNVEV (reference sequence). The CDR3 extends over 15 amino acids. CDR3 amino acids: CASSSGGTSKNEQFF. CDR3 nucleotides: TGTGCCAGCAGTAGTGGGGGGACTAGCAAAAATGAGCAGTTCTTC.

This clonotype was seen many times. The chain employs TRBV6-5 and TRBJ1-2; D gene uncertain. The germline V and J ends were trimmed by 6 bases and 7 bases, with 9 bases remaining between them. CDR1 is MNHEY, CDR2 SVGAGI, per germline. The CDR3 has 11 residues. CDR3: CASSPGVGYTF. The CDR3 region has the DNA TGTGCCAGCAGCCCCGGGGTTGGCTACACCTTC.

The V and J genes are TRBV11-2 and TRBJ1-5; D perhaps matches TRBD1 (5 bases). CDR1 is SGHAT, CDR2 FQNNGV, per germline. The ends were cut back, 3 bases at V and 0 bases at J, with 12 bases in the middle. The CDR3 loop spans 16 amino acids. CDR3 residues: CASSLGGRDSNQPQHF. For the CDR3, the DNA is TGTGCCAGCAGCTTGGGGGGACGGGATAGCAATCAGCCCCAGCATTTT. The whole variable domain, filled in from reference TRBV11-2 and TRBJ1-5, reads EAGVAQSPRYKIIEKRQSVAFWCNPISGHATLYWYQQILGQGPKLLIQFQNNGVVDDSQLPKDRFSAERLKGVDSTLKIQPAKLEDSAVYLCASSLGGRDSNQPQHFGDGTRLSIL.

This clonotype was seen ten or more times. This chain joins TRBV12-3 or TRBV12-4 and TRBJ1-2; 9 nucleotides line up with TRBD1. Germline trimming cut 0 bases from V and 7 bases from J; bases unmatched to any gene: 9. This CDR3 spans 16 amino acids. This CDR3 is CASSLARGQGLRGYTF. CDR3 sequence (DNA): TGTGCCAGCAGTTTAGCGAGGGGACAGGGCCTGCGTGGCTACACCTTC.

Only a few counts were recorded for this clonotype. This chain connects TRBV14 to TRBJ2-2; D is ambiguous. CDR3 length equals 13 residues. Trimming cost V 2 bases and J 6 bases, with 7 bases left between them. The germline V gene encodes CDR1 SGHDN and CDR2 FVKESK. The CDR3 protein is CASSQFGPGELFF. The DNA of the CDR3 is TGTGCCAGCAGCCAATTTGGGCCCGGGGAGCTGTTTTTT. Variable domain in full (rest from reference TRBV14 and TRBJ2-2): EAGVTQFPSHSVIEKGQTVTLRCDPISGHDNLYWYRRVMGKEIKFLLHFVKESKQDESGMPNNRFLAERTGGTYSTLKVQPAELEDSGVYFCASSQFGPGELFFGEGSRLTVL.

This clonotype came up a few times. The V and J genes are TRBV14 and TRBJ2-1, with 10 bases identical to TRBD2. This CDR3 comprises 14 residues. Looked up from germline, CDR1 is SGHDN and CDR2 is FVKESK. V gave up 6 bases and J gave up 6 bases; unmatched junction bases: 5. The CDR3 region has the DNA TGTGCCAGCAGACAGGCTAGCGGGAGCAATGAGCAGTTCTTC. Its translation: CASRQASGSNEQFF.

The table lists this clonotype with many counts. The genes are TRBV10-3 and TRBJ2-3, with 10 bases fitting TRBD2. Germline-derived CDR1 and CDR2 are ENHRY and SYGVKD. The ends lost 3 bases at V and 0 bases at J; junction bases unmatched: 6. CDR3 length: 17 amino acids. As DNA, the CDR3 is TGTGCCATCAGTGATACGAGTAGCGGGAGGAGCACAGATACGCAGTATTTT. Its translation is CAISDTSSGRSTDTQYF.

This clonotype has a handful of counts. This CDR3 is missing its conserved last phenylalanine or tryptophan, likely due to a read error. The limits of the CDR3 on the DNA are not certain, so only TCRdb's listed CDR3 is given. The rearrangement uses TRBV24-1 and TRBJ2-5; TRBD1 reflects the table's D call only, with no check against the DNA. The length of the CDR3 is 13 amino acids, counting both ends. Germline lookup yields CDR1 KGHDR and CDR2 SFDVKD. The CDR3 protein is CATSDFLKGDTRV.

This chain links TRBV4-2 with TRBJ2-7; 8 bases line up with TRBD1. The germline V gene has CDR1 LGHNA and CDR2 YNFKEQ. The CDR3 is 14 residues long. V dropped 3 bases and J dropped 2; count of bases not matched to a gene: 3. CDR3 region: CASSQNRGTYEQYF. Written as DNA, the CDR3 is TGTGCCAGCAGCCAGAACAGGGGGACCTACGAGCAGTACTTC.

This clonotype was recorded at least ten times. V gene TRBV7-2 combines with J gene TRBJ1-5; tentative D call: TRBD1 (5 bases). CDR1 and CDR2 from the germline V gene are SGHTA and FQGNSA. Trimming left V 2 bases short and J 3 bases short, with 11 bases between. This CDR3 is 15 amino acids long. The CDR3 loop is CASSLRGKVNQPQHF. CDR3 DNA: TGTGCCAGCAGCTTAAGGGGTAAGGTCAATCAGCCCCAGCATTTT.

This clonotype was found a few times. The V and J genes are TRBV4-2 and TRBJ2-5; 10 positions agree with TRBD2. The V and J ends lost 0 bases and 5 bases, in that order; junction bases with no gene match: 6. This CDR3 contains 16 residues. CDR1 is LGHNA and CDR2 is YNFKEQ in the germline V gene. The CDR3 reads CASSQEGAGGEETQYF. DNA of the CDR3: TGTGCCAGCAGCCAAGAGGGAGCGGGAGGGGAGGAGACCCAGTACTTC.

The rearrangement links TRBV20-1 to TRBJ2-7; TRBD2 might be the D (5 bases). The germline gives CDR1 DFQATT, CDR2 SNEGSKA (reference sequence). The CDR3 runs to 17 residues. Trimming removed 0 bases from V and 0 bases from J, with 18 bases in between. CDR3 nucleotides: TGCAGTGCTAGAGATGGTACACTGGACTTTTACTCCTACGAGCAGTACTTC. Its protein is CSARDGTLDFYSYEQYF.

This clonotype occurred a few times. The chain couples TRBV12-3 or TRBV12-4 to TRBJ2-7; D is undetermined. V dropped 3 bases and J dropped 5 bases, with 32 bases sitting between them. There are 20 residues in the CDR3. Written as DNA, the CDR3 is TGTGCCAGCAGTTTTGGAAGGGTATATTTGGAACGACACCCAGAGCACGAGCAGTACTTC. It is translated as CASSFGRVYLERHPEHEQYF.

This clonotype was picked up many times. V usage is TRBV6-1 and J usage is TRBJ1-4, with a possible D match to TRBD1 (5 bases). CDR3 length: 17 residues. The germline V gene has CDR1 MNHNS and CDR2 SASEGT. Trimming removed 6 bases from V and 4 bases from J, with 21 bases in between. For the CDR3, the DNA is TGTGCCAGCAGGCCGGGCCCCAGTTCGGGACTTAATGAAAAACTGTTTTTT. Amino acid sequence: CASRPGPSSGLNEKLFF.

The V call is TRBV7-2, the J call TRBJ1-2; tentative D call: TRBD1 (5 bases). The CDR3 totals 15 residues. The V gene lost 1 base and the J gene lost 5 bases, with 14 bases spanning the gap. Germline-derived CDR1 and CDR2 are SGHTA and FQGNSA. The CDR3 spells CASSLVGVSKYGYTF. As DNA, the CDR3 is TGTGCCAGCAGCTTAGTGGGGGTTAGTAAATATGGCTACACCTTC.

The gene calls are TRBV6-2 or TRBV6-3 and TRBJ2-2, with D possibly TRBD2 on 6 matching bases. The CDR3 totals 14 residues. Trimming removed 8 bases from V and 6 bases from J, with 16 bases in between. CDR1 is MNHEY, CDR2 SVGEGT, per germline. The CDR3 sequence is CASDGGRVAGELFF. In nucleotides, the CDR3 is TGTGCCAGCGATGGGGGGAGAGTTGCCGGGGAGCTGTTTTTT.

The chain combines TRBV7-2 with TRBJ2-1, with 8 bases that match TRBD1. This CDR3 spans 14 amino acids. Germline V gives CDR1 SGHTA, CDR2 FQGNSA. V gave up 2 bases and J gave up 7 bases; unmatched junction bases: 4. The CDR3 loop is CASSLPGGWNEQFF. The CDR3 region has the DNA TGTGCCAGCAGCTTACCAGGGGGCTGGAATGAGCAGTTCTTC.

This clonotype was recorded many times. This sequence joins TRBV12-3 or TRBV12-4 and TRBJ2-3, with 8 bases aligning to TRBD2. Trimming took 6 bases from V and 1 from J; bases not matched to a gene: 0. This CDR3 region has 13 residues. CDR3 amino acids: CASRLAGTDTQYF. CDR3 DNA sequence: TGTGCCAGCAGACTAGCGGGCACAGATACGCAGTATTTT.